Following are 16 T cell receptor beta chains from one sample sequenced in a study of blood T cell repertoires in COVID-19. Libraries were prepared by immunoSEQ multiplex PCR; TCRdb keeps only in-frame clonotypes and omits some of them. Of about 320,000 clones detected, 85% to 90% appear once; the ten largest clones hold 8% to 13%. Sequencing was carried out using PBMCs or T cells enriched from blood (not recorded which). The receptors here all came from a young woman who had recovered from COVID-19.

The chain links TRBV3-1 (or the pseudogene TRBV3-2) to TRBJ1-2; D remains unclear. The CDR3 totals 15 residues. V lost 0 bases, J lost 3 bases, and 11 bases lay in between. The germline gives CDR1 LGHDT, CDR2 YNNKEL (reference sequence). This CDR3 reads CASSQDWGVDYGYTF. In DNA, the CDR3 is TGTGCCAGCAGCCAAGATTGGGGAGTCGACTATGGCTACACCTTC.

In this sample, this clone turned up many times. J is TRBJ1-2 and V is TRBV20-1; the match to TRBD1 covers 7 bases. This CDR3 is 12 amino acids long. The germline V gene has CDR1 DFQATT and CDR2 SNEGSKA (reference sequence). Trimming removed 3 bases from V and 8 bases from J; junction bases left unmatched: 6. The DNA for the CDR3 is TGCAGTGCTAGTACCACAGGGGTAGGCTACACCTTC. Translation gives CSASTTGVGYTF.

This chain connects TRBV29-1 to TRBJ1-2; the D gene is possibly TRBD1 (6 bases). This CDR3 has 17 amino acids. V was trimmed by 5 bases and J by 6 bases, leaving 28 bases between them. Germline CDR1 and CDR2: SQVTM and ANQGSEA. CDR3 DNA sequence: TGCAGCGTTATTGAACTGCCGACCGCCGGGAACAGGGATGGCTACACCTTC. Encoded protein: CSVIELPTAGNRDGYTF.

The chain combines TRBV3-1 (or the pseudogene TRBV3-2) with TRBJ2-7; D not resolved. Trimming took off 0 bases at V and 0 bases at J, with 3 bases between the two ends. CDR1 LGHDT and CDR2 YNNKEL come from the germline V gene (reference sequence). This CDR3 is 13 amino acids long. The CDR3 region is CASSQDSSYEQYF. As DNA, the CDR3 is TGTGCCAGCAGCCAAGACAGCTCCTACGAGCAGTACTTC.

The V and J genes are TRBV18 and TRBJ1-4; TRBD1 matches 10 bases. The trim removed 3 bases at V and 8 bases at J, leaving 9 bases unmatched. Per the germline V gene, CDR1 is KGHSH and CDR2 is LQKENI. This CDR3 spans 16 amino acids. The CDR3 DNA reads TGTGCCAGCTCACCCCCACCGGGACAGGGGCACGAAAAACTGTTTTTT. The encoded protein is CASSPPPGQGHEKLFF.

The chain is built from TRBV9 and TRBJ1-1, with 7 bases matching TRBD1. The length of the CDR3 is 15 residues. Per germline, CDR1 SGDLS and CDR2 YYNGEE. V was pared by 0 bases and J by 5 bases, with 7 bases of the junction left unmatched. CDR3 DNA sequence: TGTGCCAGCAGCGTAGTAGGAGGGGGCGATACTGAAGCTTTCTTT. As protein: CASSVVGGGDTEAFF. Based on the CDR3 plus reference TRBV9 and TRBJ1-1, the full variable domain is DSGVTQTPKHLITATGQRVTLRCSPRSGDLSVYWYQQSLDQGLQFLIQYYNGEERAKGNILERFSAQQFPDLHSELNLSSLELGDSALYFCASSVVGGGDTEAFFGQGTRLTVV.

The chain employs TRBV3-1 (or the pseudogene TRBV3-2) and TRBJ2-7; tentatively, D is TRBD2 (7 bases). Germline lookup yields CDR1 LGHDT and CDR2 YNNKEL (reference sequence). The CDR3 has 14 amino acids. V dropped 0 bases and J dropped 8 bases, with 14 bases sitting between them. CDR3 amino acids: CASSQEGGGHKQYF. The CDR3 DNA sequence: TGTGCCAGCAGCCAAGAAGGGGGGGGCCACAAGCAGTACTTC.

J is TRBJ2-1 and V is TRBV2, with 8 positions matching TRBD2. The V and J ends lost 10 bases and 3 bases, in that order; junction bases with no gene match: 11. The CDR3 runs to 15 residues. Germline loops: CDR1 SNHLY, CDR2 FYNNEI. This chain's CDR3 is CATRPPGGVYNEQFF. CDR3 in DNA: TGTGCCACTAGACCTCCGGGGGGGGTCTACAATGAGCAGTTCTTC.

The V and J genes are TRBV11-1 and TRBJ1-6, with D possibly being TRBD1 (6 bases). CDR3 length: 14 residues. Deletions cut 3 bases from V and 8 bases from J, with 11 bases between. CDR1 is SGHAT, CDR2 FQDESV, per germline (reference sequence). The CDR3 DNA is TGTGCCAGCAGCTTCCAGGGGAGGGATTCACCCCTCCACTTT. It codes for CASSFQGRDSPLHF.

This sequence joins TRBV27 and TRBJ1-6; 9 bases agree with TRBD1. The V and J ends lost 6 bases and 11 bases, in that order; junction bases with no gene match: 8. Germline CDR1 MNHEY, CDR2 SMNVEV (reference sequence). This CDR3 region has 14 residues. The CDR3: CASSFGQGRTPLHF. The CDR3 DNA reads TGTGCCAGCAGCTTTGGACAGGGGAGGACACCCCTCCACTTT.

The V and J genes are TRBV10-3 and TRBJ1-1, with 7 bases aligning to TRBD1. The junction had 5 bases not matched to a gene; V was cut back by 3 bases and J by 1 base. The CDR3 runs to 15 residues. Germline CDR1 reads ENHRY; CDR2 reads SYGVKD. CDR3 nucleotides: TGTGCCATCAGTGACAGTAACAGGGGGAACACTGAAGCTTTCTTT. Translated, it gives CAISDSNRGNTEAFF.

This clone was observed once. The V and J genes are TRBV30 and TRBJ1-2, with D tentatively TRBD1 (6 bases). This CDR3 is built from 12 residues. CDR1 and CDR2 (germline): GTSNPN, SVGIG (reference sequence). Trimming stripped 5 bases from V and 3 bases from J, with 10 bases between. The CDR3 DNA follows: TGTGCCTGGGGGAGGGGGTACTATGGCTACACCTTC. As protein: CAWGRGYYGYTF.

CDR3 sequence (DNA): TGCAGCGTTCGGGCAGGGGTGGGCTACACCTTC. It specifies CSVRAGVGYTF. The chain employs TRBV29-1 and TRBJ1-2; a possible D gene is TRBD1 (6 bases). CDR1 and CDR2 from the germline V gene are SQVTM and ANQGSEA. The CDR3 is made up of 11 amino acids. The V end lost 5 bases, the J end lost 8 bases, and 12 bases lay between the germline ends.

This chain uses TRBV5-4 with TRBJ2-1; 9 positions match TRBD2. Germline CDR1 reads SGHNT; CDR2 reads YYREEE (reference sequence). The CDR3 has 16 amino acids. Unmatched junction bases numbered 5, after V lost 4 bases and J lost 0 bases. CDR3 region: CASSPGTSSSYNEQFF. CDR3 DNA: TGTGCCAGCAGCCCCGGGACTAGCAGCTCCTACAATGAGCAGTTCTTC.

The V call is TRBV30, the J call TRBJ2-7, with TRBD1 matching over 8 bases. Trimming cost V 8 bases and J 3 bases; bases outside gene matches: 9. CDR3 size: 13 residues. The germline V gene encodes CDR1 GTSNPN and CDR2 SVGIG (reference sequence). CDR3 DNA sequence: TGTGCCCACGAAGGACAGGGAAGCTACGAGCAGTACTTC. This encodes CAHEGQGSYEQYF.

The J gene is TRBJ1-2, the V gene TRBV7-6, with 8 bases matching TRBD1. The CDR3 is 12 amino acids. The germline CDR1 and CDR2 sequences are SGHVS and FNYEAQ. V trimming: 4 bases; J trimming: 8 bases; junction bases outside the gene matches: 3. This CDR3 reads CASSSQGGGYTF. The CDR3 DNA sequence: TGTGCCAGCAGCTCACAGGGGGGCGGCTACACCTTC.